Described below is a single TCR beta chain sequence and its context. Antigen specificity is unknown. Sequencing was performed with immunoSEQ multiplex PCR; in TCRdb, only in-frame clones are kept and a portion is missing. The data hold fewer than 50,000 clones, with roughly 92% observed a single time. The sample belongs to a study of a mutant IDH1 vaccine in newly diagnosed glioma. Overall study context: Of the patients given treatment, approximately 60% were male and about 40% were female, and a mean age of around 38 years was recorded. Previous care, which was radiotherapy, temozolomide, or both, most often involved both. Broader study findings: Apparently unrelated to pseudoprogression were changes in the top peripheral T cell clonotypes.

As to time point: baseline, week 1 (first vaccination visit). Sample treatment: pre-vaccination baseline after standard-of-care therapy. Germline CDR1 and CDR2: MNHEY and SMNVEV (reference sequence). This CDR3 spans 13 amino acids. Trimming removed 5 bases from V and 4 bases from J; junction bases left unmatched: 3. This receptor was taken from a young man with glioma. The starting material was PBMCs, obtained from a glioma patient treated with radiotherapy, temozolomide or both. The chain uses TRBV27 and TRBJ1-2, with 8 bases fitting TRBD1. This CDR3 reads CASSLGQGYGYTF. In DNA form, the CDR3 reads TGTGCCAGCAGTCTCGGACAGGGCTATGGCTACACCTTC.